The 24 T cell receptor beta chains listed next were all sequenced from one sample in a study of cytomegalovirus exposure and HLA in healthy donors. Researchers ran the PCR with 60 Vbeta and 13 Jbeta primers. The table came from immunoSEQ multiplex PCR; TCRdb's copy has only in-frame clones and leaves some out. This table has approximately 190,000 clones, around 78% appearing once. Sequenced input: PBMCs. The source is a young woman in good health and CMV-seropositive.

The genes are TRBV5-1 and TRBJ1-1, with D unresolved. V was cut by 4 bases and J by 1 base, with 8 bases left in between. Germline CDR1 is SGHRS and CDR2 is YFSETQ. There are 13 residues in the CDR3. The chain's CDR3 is CASSNYRNTEAFF. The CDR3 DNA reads TGCGCCAGCAGCAACTATCGGAACACTGAAGCTTTCTTT.

Written as DNA, the CDR3 is TGTGCCACCAGCAGAGATGGGACAGTGGGAGCAAAACTGTTTTTT. It is translated as CATSRDGTVGAKLFF. The J gene is TRBJ1-4, the V gene TRBV15; 7 positions match TRBD1. The CDR3 totals 15 residues. The V and J ends lost 0 bases and 10 bases, in that order; junction bases with no gene match: 8. Germline-derived CDR1 and CDR2 are LNHNV and YYDKDF (reference sequence).

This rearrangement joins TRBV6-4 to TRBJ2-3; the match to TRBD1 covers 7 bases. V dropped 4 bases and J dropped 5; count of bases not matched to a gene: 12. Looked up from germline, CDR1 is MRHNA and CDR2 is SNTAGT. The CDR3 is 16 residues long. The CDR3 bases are TGTGCCAGCAGTGCTAATGGGGACAGAGGGGGAGATACGCAGTATTTT. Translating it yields CASSANGDRGGDTQYF.

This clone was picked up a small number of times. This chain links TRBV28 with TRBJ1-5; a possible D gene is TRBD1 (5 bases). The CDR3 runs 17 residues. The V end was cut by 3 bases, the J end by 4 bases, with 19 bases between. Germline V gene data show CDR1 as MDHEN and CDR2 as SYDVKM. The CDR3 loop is CASSFLAGQGLNQPQHF. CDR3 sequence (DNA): TGTGCCAGCAGTTTTTTAGCGGGGCAGGGTCTGAATCAGCCCCAGCATTTT.

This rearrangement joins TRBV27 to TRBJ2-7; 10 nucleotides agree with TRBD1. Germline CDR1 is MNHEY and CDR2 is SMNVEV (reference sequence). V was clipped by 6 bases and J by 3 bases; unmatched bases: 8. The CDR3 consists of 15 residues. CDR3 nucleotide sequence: TGTGCCAGCAGCCCCCCCCGGGACAGGGGCTACGAGCAGTACTTC. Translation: CASSPPRDRGYEQYF.

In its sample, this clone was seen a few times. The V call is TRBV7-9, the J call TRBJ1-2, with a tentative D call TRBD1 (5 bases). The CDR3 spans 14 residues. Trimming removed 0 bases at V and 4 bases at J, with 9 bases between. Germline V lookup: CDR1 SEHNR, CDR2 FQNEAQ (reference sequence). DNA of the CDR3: TGTGCCAGCAGCTTAGCGTCCGGGGGCTATGGCTACACCTTC. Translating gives CASSLASGGYGYTF.

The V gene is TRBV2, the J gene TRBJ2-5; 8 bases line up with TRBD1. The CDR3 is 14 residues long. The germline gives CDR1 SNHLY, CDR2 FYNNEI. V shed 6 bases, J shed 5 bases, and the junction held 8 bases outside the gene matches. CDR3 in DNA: TGTGCCAGCAGCCCCGACAGGGGCTTGGAGACCCAGTACTTC. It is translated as CASSPDRGLETQYF.

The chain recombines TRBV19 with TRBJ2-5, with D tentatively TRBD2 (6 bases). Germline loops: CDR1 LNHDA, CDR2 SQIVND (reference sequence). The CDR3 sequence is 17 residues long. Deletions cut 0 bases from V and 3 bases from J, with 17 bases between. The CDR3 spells CASSIDGQRALKETQYF. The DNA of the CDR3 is TGTGCCAGTAGTATAGATGGCCAGCGGGCCCTAAAAGAGACCCAGTACTTC.

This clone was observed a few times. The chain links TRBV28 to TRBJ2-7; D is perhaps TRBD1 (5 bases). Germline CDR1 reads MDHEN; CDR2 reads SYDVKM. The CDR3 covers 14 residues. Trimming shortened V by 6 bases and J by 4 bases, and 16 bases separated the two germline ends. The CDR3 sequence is CASRGLTDNYEQYF. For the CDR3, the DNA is TGTGCCAGCAGAGGGTTGACAGATAATTACGAGCAGTACTTC.

CDR3 sequence: CASRNQGAYEQYF. CDR3 in DNA: TGTGCCAGTAGAAATCAGGGGGCCTACGAGCAGTACTTC. The V and J genes are TRBV19 and TRBJ2-7; 7 bases map to TRBD1. The CDR3 consists of 13 residues. The germline V gene has CDR1 LNHDA and CDR2 SQIVND (reference sequence). V lost 6 bases, J lost 2 bases, and 4 bases stayed unmatched.

The CDR3 coding sequence is TGCAGCGCCATGGACAGGGCGACCAGCACTGAAGCTTTCTTT. Protein sequence: CSAMDRATSTEAFF. The chain has TRBV29-1 and TRBJ1-1, with TRBD1 matching 8 bases. Germline CDR1 is SQVTM and CDR2 is ANQGSEA. The CDR3 sequence is 14 residues long. Unmatched junction bases numbered 11, after V lost 7 bases and J lost 4 bases. Full variable domain (rest looked up from reference TRBV29-1 and TRBJ1-1): SAVISQKPSRDICQRGTSLTIQCQVDSQVTMMFWYRQQPGQSLTLIATANQGSEATYESGFVIDKFPISRPNLTFSTLTVSNMSPEDSSIYLCSAMDRATSTEAFFGQGTRLTVV.

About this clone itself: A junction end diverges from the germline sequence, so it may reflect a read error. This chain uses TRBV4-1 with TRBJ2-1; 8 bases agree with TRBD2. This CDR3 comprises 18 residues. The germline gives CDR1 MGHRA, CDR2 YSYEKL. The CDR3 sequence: CTSSISGGYLRSYNEQFF. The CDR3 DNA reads TGCACCAGCAGCATAAGCGGGGGTTACCTCCGCTCCTACAATGAGCAGTTCTTC.

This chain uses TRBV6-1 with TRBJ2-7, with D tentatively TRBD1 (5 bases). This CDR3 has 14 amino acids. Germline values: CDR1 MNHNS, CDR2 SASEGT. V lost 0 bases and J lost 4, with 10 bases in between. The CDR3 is CASSEAQDGYEQYF. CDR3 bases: TGTGCCAGCAGTGAAGCACAGGACGGATACGAGCAGTACTTC.

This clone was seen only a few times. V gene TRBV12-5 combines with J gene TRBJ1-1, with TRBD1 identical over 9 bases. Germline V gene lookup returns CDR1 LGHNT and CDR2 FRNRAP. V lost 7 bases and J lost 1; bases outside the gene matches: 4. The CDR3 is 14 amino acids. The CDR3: CASAETGGNTEAFF. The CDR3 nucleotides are TGTGCTAGTGCCGAGACAGGGGGGAACACTGAAGCTTTCTTT.

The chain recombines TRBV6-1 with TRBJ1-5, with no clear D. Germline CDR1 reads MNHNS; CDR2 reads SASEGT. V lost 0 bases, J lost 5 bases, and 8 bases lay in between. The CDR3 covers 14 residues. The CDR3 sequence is CASSEAEDHQPQHF. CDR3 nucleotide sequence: TGTGCCAGCAGTGAAGCTGAGGATCATCAGCCCCAGCATTTT.

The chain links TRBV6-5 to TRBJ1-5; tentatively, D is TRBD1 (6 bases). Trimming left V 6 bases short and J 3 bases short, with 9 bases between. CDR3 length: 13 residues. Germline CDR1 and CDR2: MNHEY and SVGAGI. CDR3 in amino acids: CASSRTDNQPQHF. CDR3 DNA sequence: TGTGCCAGCAGCCGGACAGACAATCAGCCCCAGCATTTT.

The CDR3 protein is CASSSTGTPYNEQFF. The CDR3, as DNA: TGTGCCAGCAGCTCGACCGGGACTCCCTACAATGAGCAGTTCTTC. The genes are TRBV7-2 and TRBJ2-1; D may be TRBD2 (6 bases). This CDR3 spans 15 amino acids. V lost 4 bases, J lost 2 bases, and 12 bases lay in between. The germline CDR1 and CDR2 sequences are SGHTA and FQGNSA.

The DNA for the CDR3 is TGTGCCACCAGCAGAGACGGGAAAACAACTAATGAAAAACTGTTTTTT. Residues: CATSRDGKTTNEKLFF. V usage is TRBV15 and J usage is TRBJ1-4; the D is unclear. This CDR3 region has 16 residues. CDR1 LNHNV and CDR2 YYDKDF come from the germline V gene (reference sequence). The V end was cut by 0 bases, the J end by 0 bases, with 8 bases between.

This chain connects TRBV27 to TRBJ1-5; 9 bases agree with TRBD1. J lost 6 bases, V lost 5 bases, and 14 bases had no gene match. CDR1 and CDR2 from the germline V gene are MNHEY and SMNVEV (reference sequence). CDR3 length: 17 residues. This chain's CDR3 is CASSARNRGLTSQPQHF. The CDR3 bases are TGTGCCAGCAGTGCCCGAAACAGGGGGCTAACTAGTCAGCCCCAGCATTTT.

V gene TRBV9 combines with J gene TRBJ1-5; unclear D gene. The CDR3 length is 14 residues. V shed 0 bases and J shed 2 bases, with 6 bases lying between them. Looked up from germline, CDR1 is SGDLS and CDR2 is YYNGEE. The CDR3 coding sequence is TGTGCCAGCAGCGTAGACCAGGGCAATCAGCCCCAGCATTTT. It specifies CASSVDQGNQPQHF.

The CDR3 bases are TGTGCCACCAGCAGGGCAGGTCGCCCCTACACTGAAGCTTTCTTT. Its translation is CATSRAGRPYTEAFF. J is TRBJ1-1 and V is TRBV15; D not certain. Trimming shortened V by 3 bases and J by 3 bases, and 14 bases separated the two germline ends. The CDR3 extends over 15 amino acids. Germline-derived CDR1 and CDR2 are LNHNV and YYDKDF (reference sequence).

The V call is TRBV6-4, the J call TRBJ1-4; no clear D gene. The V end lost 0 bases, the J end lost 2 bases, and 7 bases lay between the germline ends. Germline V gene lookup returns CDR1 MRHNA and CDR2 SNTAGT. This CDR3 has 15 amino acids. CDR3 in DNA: TGTGCCAGCAGTGACTCTAGTTTTACTAATGAAAAACTGTTTTTT. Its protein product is CASSDSSFTNEKLFF.

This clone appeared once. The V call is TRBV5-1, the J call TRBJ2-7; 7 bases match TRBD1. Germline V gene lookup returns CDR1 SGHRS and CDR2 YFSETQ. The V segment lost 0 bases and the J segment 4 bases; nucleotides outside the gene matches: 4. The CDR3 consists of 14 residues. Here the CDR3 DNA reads TGCGCCAGCAGCTTGGTAGGGACAGATTACGAGCAGTACTTC. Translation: CASSLVGTDYEQYF.

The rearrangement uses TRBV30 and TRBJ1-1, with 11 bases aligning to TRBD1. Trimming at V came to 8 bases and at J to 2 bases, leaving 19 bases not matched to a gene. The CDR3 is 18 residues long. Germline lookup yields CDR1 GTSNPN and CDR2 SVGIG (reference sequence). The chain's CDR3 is CARHGTGGLRGRNTEAFF. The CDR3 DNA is TGTGCCAGACACGGGACAGGGGGATTACGAGGCCGAAACACTGAAGCTTTCTTT.